This is a list of T cell receptor beta chains from one sample in a study of regulatory T cells in long-lasting Graves disease. Each CDR3 protein is one row after TCRdb ran MiXCR on the multiplex PCR reads. The repertoire holds 360,000 or so distinct CDR3 sequences, with about an eighth as singletons. This same sample was also part of a study on T cells in Graves' hyperthyroidism and ophthalmopathy.

The material was peripheral blood mononuclear cells (PBMCs), obtained at new diagnosis, from a patient treated with antithyroid drugs. The receptors originated from a woman aged 18-35 years with Graves disease. Both conserved end residues are part of each CDR3. A D gene is named only where the DNA matches it firmly. Expanded clones are given a class, and other clones once, few, many or no size at all.

>TRBJ1-6|TRBV11-2|NA|few
TGTGCCAGCAGTGGTCAGGGAAATTCACCCCTCCACTTT
CASSGQGNSPLHF
>TRBJ2-1|TRBV28|NA|few
TGTGCCAGCGCCCGGAGCAATGAGCAGTTCTTC
CASARSNEQFF
>TRBJ1-5|TRBV19|NA|many
TGTGCCAGTAGTATTTTACACCCTAATCAGCCCCAGCATTTT
CASSILHPNQPQHF
>TRBJ2-1|TRBV19|TRBD2|few
TGTGCCAGTACCCCGCTTAGCGGGAATTACAATGAGCAGTTCTTC
CASTPLSGNYNEQFF
>TRBJ1-1|TRBV28|TRBD1|many
TGTGCCAGCGACAGGGTGAACACTGAAGCTTTCTTT
CASDRVNTEAFF
>TRBJ1-2|TRBV9|NA|few
TGTGCCAGCAACGCCCTTGGGGAGGGCTACACCTTC
CASNALGEGYTF
>TRBJ1-3|TRBV6-4|TRBD1|many
TGTGCCAGCAGTTACGGGACAGGTCTTGGAAACACCATATATTTT
CASSYGTGLGNTIYF
>TRBJ2-3|TRBV24-1|NA|many
TGTGCCACCAGTGATGAGGGGCTGGATACGCAGTATTTT
CATSDEGLDTQYF
>TRBJ1-6|TRBV30|NA|few
TGTGCCTGGACCGACGGGGCGGGGTACTGTAATTCACCCCTCCACTTT
CAWTDGAGYCNSPLHF
>TRBJ2-2|TRBV27|TRBD2|many
TGTGCCACCCGGACTAGCGGGATAGGAGTTATCACCGGGGAGCTGTTTTTT
CATRTSGIGVITGELFF
>TRBJ2-1|TRBV28|TRBD1|many
TGTGCCAGCAGTTCAATTAATACCGGGACAGGGATCGGCAATGAGCAGTTCTTC
CASSSINTGTGIGNEQFF
>TRBJ2-2|TRBV25-1|NA|few
TGTGCCAGCATGTCCGGGGAGCTGTTTTTT
CASMSGELFF
>TRBJ1-4|TRBV5-6|TRBD1|NA
TGTGCCAGCAGCACAGGGGGAGACCATGAAAAACTGTTTTTT
CASSTGGDHEKLFF
>TRBJ2-1|TRBV12-3/TRBV12-4|NA|NA
TGTGCCAGCACTCTTCTAGCGAGCAAAGCCTACAATGAGCAGTTCTTC
CASTLLASKAYNEQFF
>TRBJ1-2|TRBV28|NA|many
TGTGCCAGCAGATCGGGGGGGGACTATGGCTACACCTTC
CASRSGGDYGYTF
>TRBJ2-7|TRBV24-1|NA|many
TGTGCCACCAGCGGATCCAGGGGGGAGTCCTACGAGCAGTACTTC
CATSGSRGESYEQYF
>TRBJ1-1|TRBV4-2|TRBD1|NA
TGTGCCAGCAGCCCCCCTCGGACAGGGGTTTCCACTGAAGCTTTCTTT
CASSPPRTGVSTEAFF
>TRBJ1-2|TRBV6-2/TRBV6-3|TRBD1|NA
TGTGCCAGCAGTTACGCCGACAGGGCCCACGGCTACACCTTC
CASSYADRAHGYTF
>TRBJ2-1|TRBV3-1|NA|many
TGTGCCAGCAGCCAAGTCTCCCCAAGCTCCTACAATGAGCAGTTCTTC
CASSQVSPSSYNEQFF